Below are 21 T cell receptor beta chains sequenced from a single sample in a study of T cell responses to AZD1222 COVID-19 vaccine (dated by TCRdb to about 2021). Per the publication, the time point label means: about 28 days (+/-7) after the second vaccine dose. Library creation used the immunoSEQ multiplex PCR assay. Here the immuneACCESS table is served through TCRdb, limited to in-frame sequences with V and J called. Missing clones are a known gap in these copies; in checked studies unresolved V genes cover under half, and the rest lacks a known reason. The sample table shows under 95,000 clones, and about 83% are seen once. More than 9% of the sample is in the top ten clones. Sequenced material: peripheral blood, taken 28 days after the second AZD1222 dose. All receptors derive from an adult who received the AZD1222 COVID-19 vaccine.

The chain joins TRBV5-1 to TRBJ1-2, with D hard to call. Trimming took off 4 bases at V and 4 bases at J, with 17 bases between the two ends. Looked up from germline, CDR1 is SGHRS and CDR2 is YFSETQ. This CDR3 contains 15 residues. The CDR3 DNA reads as TGCGCCAGCAGCGCAACAGCCGGGAACAGCTATGGCTACACCTTC. Encoded protein: CASSATAGNSYGYTF.

This clone was detected once. The rearrangement links TRBV29-1 to TRBJ1-2, with 12 bases lining up with TRBD1. Germline V CDR1 and CDR2: SQVTM, ANQGSEA. The V and J ends lost 2 bases and 5 bases, in that order; junction bases with no gene match: 9. This CDR3 contains 16 residues. In DNA form, the CDR3 reads TGCAGCGTTGAAAAGGGACAGGGGGCCTCGCTGTATGGCTACACCTTC. This translates into CSVEKGQGASLYGYTF.

V and J are TRBV9 and TRBJ1-2; D uncertain. V was shortened by 3 bases and J by 0 bases, with 18 bases between the two germline ends. Germline assignment: CDR1 SGDLS and CDR2 YYNGEE. This CDR3 has 17 residues. The CDR3 DNA reads as TGTGCCAGCAGCGCTCCACAAAAGGACCCAGCTAACTATGGCTACACCTTC. This codes for CASSAPQKDPANYGYTF.

The chain joins TRBV7-9 to TRBJ1-1; D remains unclear. Trimming stripped 1 base from V and 11 bases from J, with 11 bases between. Germline CDR1 SEHNR, CDR2 FQNEAQ (reference sequence). CDR3 length: 12 amino acids. The CDR3 spells CASSLESVAAFF. As DNA, the CDR3 is TGTGCCAGCAGCTTAGAGAGCGTAGCGGCTTTCTTT. The complete variable domain, with remaining parts taken from reference TRBV7-9 and TRBJ1-1, reads DTGVSQNPRHKITKRGQNVTFRCDPISEHNRLYWYRQTLGQGPEFLTYFQNEAQLEKSRLLSDRFSAERPKGSFSTLEIQRTEQGDSAMYLCASSLESVAAFFGQGTRLTVV.

The V gene is TRBV6-5, the J gene TRBJ1-3; D is unresolved. V was clipped by 7 bases and J by 5 bases, with 9 bases between them. Germline assignment: CDR1 MNHEY and CDR2 SVGAGI. This CDR3 is built from 12 residues. CDR3 sequence (DNA): TGTGCCAGCAACCTAGTCCGAAACACCATATATTTT. This gives the protein CASNLVRNTIYF.

The gene calls are TRBV7-6 and TRBJ1-2; no firm D call. Germline CDR1 SGHVS, CDR2 FNYEAQ. V was trimmed by 1 base and J by 3 bases, leaving 6 bases between them. The CDR3 runs to 13 residues. The CDR3 loop reads CASSLDSYYGYTF. CDR3 DNA: TGTGCCAGCAGCTTAGACAGCTACTATGGCTACACCTTC.

The chain recombines TRBV6-2 or TRBV6-3 with TRBJ1-2; D gene unclear. This CDR3 is 11 amino acids long. Trimming left V 5 bases short and J 8 bases short, with 9 bases between. Germline loops: CDR1 MNHEY, CDR2 SVGEGT. For the CDR3, the DNA is TGTGCCAGCAGTCCCGCAACGGGCTACACCTTC. Translating gives CASSPATGYTF.

This chain uses TRBV2 with TRBJ1-2; D unclear. The CDR3 has 13 amino acids. V gave up 4 bases and J gave up 8 bases, with 14 bases separating them. The germline V gene has CDR1 SNHLY and CDR2 FYNNEI. CDR3 sequence (DNA): TGTGCCAGCAGTGTGAACAGTGGTGGGGGCTACACCTTC. The encoded protein is CASSVNSGGGYTF.

This clone has only a few counts. V gene TRBV5-1 combines with J gene TRBJ2-6; perhaps TRBD1 as D (6 bases). The CDR3 sequence is 14 residues long. Germline CDR1 SGHRS, CDR2 YFSETQ. Trimming pared 4 bases from V and 3 bases from J, leaving 8 bases between. The CDR3 here is CASSQGHGANVLTF. The CDR3 DNA reads TGCGCCAGCAGCCAGGGGCATGGGGCCAACGTCCTGACTTTC.

This clone was seen a single time. This chain connects TRBV19 to TRBJ2-7, with D possibly called TRBD1 or TRBD2 (6 bases each). Germline V gives CDR1 LNHDA, CDR2 SQIVND (reference sequence). The CDR3 length is 15 residues. Trimming shortened V by 0 bases and J by 0 bases, and 9 bases separated the two germline ends. CDR3 nucleotide sequence: TGTGCCAGTAGTATAGAGAAGGGGGGCTCCTACGAGCAGTACTTC. Its protein product is CASSIEKGGSYEQYF.

The J gene is TRBJ1-3, the V gene TRBV5-6; tentatively, D is TRBD1 (5 bases). There are 14 residues in the CDR3. Germline V gene data show CDR1 as SGHDT and CDR2 as YYEEEE. V was pared by 4 bases and J by 0 bases, with 8 bases between. CDR3 coding DNA: TGTGCCAGCAGCGACAGCTTCTCTGGAAACACCATATATTTT. Encoded protein: CASSDSFSGNTIYF. Full variable domain (remainder filled in from reference TRBV5-6 and TRBJ1-3): DAGVTQSPTHLIKTRGQQVTLRCSPKSGHDTVSWYQQALGQGPQFIFQYYEEEERQRGNFPDRFSGHQFPNYSSELNVNALLLGDSALYLCASSDSFSGNTIYFGEGSWLTVV.

This clone appeared a few times. The rearrangement uses TRBV5-8 and TRBJ2-2; either TRBD1 or TRBD2 may supply D (7 bases each). The CDR3 covers 15 residues. Germline CDR1 SGHTS, CDR2 YDEGEE. The V end was cut by 6 bases, the J end by 1 base, with 13 bases between. The DNA of the CDR3 is TGTGCCAGCAACCTCAGGGGGGGGAACACCGGGGAGCTGTTTTTT. Its translation: CASNLRGGNTGELFF.

V gene TRBV5-6 combines with J gene TRBJ2-3, with 13 bases aligning to TRBD2. The germline V gene encodes CDR1 SGHDT and CDR2 YYEEEE. Trimming took 1 base from V and 6 from J; bases not matched to a gene: 11. There are 18 residues in the CDR3. DNA of the CDR3: TGTGCCAGCAGCTTGTTCCCGGGACTAGCGGGGCCGGGGGATACGCAGTATTTT. This sequence encodes CASSLFPGLAGPGDTQYF.

The chain couples TRBV12-5 to TRBJ1-1, with TRBD1 identical over 8 bases. The J segment lost 6 bases and the V segment lost 9 bases, leaving 12 bases of the junction unmatched. This CDR3 contains 14 residues. CDR1 is LGHNT, CDR2 FRNRAP, per germline. CDR3 nucleotides: TGTGCTAGGGATACGGACAGGGAGGACTCTGAAGCTTTCTTT. This gives the protein CARDTDREDSEAFF.

The V call is TRBV2, the J call TRBJ2-2; a possible D gene is TRBD1 (6 bases). V was shortened by 6 bases and J by 4 bases, with 12 bases between the two germline ends. Germline lookup yields CDR1 SNHLY and CDR2 FYNNEI. The CDR3 extends over 14 amino acids. The DNA of the CDR3 is TGTGCCAGCAGACAGGGAAGTAGCACCGGGGAGCTGTTTTTT. It translates to CASRQGSSTGELFF.

The chain is built from TRBV7-9 and TRBJ2-7, with D unclear. The CDR3 has 12 residues. Trimming took 5 bases from V and 2 from J, leaving 7 bases between them. Per germline, CDR1 SEHNR and CDR2 FQNEAQ (reference sequence). The CDR3 loop is CASSLEAYEQYF. In DNA form, the CDR3 reads TGTGCCAGCAGCCTCGAGGCCTACGAGCAGTACTTC.

This chain connects TRBV6-5 to TRBJ1-5; D is ambiguous. The CDR3 is 15 residues long. From germline, CDR1 is MNHEY and CDR2 SVGAGI. With 5 bases removed from V and 5 bases from J, the gap between germline ends came to 16 bases. The CDR3 coding sequence is TGTGCCAGCAGTCGCCAATTCAGCGGCGATCAGCCCCAGCATTTT. Protein: CASSRQFSGDQPQHF.

The chain combines TRBV28 with TRBJ1-5; D unresolved. CDR1 MDHEN and CDR2 SYDVKM come from the germline V gene. Trimming left V 2 bases short and J 1 base short, with 6 bases between. The CDR3 loop spans 14 amino acids. The CDR3 is CASSLTGSNQPQHF. The CDR3 nucleotides are TGTGCCAGCAGTTTAACTGGGAGCAATCAGCCCCAGCATTTT.

The chain is built from TRBV5-1 and TRBJ1-2, with D hard to call. The germline CDR1 and CDR2 sequences are SGHRS and YFSETQ. V lost 0 bases, J lost 2 bases, and 5 bases lay in between. This CDR3 region has 13 residues. The DNA of the CDR3 is TGCGCCAGCAGCTTGGCTTCAAACTATGGCTACACCTTC. Its protein product is CASSLASNYGYTF.

The gene calls are TRBV3-1 (or the pseudogene TRBV3-2) and TRBJ2-7; 7 bases agree with TRBD1. Trimming at V came to 3 bases and at J to 3 bases, leaving 5 bases not matched to a gene. The CDR3 spans 14 residues. Germline CDR1 LGHDT, CDR2 YNNKEL (reference sequence). CDR3 in amino acids: CASSHRDSHYEQYF. The DNA of the CDR3 is TGTGCCAGCAGCCATCGGGACAGCCACTACGAGCAGTACTTC.

V is TRBV7-9 and J is TRBJ1-3, with a tentative D call TRBD1 (6 bases). Trimming took off 1 base at V and 0 bases at J, with 7 bases between the two ends. The CDR3 consists of 15 residues. Germline CDR1 reads SEHNR; CDR2 reads FQNEAQ (reference sequence). Here the CDR3 DNA reads TGTGCCAGCAGCTTAGGACAGGCCTCTGGAAACACCATATATTTT. As protein: CASSLGQASGNTIYF.